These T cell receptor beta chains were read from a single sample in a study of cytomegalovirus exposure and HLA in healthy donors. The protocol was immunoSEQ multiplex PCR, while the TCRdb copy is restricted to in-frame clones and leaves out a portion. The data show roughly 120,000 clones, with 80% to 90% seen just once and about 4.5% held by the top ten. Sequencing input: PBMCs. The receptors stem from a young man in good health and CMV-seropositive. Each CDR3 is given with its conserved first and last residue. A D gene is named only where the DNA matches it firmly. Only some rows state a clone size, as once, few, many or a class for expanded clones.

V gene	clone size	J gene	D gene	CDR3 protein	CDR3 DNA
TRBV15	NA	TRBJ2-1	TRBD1	CATSGNPQGAGAEQFF	TGTGCCACCAGCGGAAATCCACAGGGGGCCGGGGCTGAGCAGTTCTTC
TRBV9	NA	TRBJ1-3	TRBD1	CASSVGTGGSGNTIYF	TGTGCCAGCAGCGTTGGGACAGGGGGCTCTGGAAACACCATATATTTT
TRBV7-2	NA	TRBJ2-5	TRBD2	CASSSRGADRETQYF	TGTGCCAGCAGCTCGCGGGGGGCCGATAGAGAGACCCAGTACTTC
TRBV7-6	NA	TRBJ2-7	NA	CASSRSGTGPLEQYF	TGTGCCAGCAGCCGGAGCGGGACAGGACCCCTCGAGCAGTACTTC
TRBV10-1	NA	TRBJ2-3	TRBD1	CASRAGTGGTDTQYF	TGCGCCAGCAGGGCCGGGACAGGGGGCACAGATACGCAGTATTTT
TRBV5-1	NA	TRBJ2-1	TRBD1	CASSRGDRGNEQFF	TGCGCCAGCAGCAGAGGGGACAGGGGGAATGAGCAGTTCTTC
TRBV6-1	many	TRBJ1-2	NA	CASSVTETGGYTF	TGTGCCAGCAGTGTGACAGAAACCGGGGGCTACACCTTC
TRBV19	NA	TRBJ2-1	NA	CASSIDGGVLRWGNNEQFF	TGTGCCAGTAGTATAGACGGGGGTGTGCTACGGTGGGGAAACAATGAGCAGTTCTTC
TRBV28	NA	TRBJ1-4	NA	CASSLAGGSEKLFF	TGTGCCAGCAGTTTGGCAGGAGGGAGTGAAAAACTGTTTTTT
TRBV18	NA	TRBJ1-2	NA	CASSPQTGLWRYTF	TGTGCCAGCTCCCCTCAGACAGGCCTATGGCGCTACACCTTC
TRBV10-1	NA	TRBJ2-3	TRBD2	CASRTSGESDTQYF	TGCGCCAGCAGGACTAGCGGGGAGTCAGATACGCAGTATTTT
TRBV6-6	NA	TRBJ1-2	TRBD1	CASSYRTGVDYGYTF	TGTGCCAGCAGTTACCGGACAGGGGTGGACTATGGCTACACCTTC
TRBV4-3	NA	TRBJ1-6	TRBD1	CASSQKQGSPLHF	TGCGCCAGCAGCCAGAAACAGGGGTCACCCCTCCACTTT
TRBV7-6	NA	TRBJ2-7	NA	CASSLVGDSYEQYF	TGTGCCAGCAGCTTAGTAGGGGATTCCTACGAGCAGTACTTC
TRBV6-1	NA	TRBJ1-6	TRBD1	CASSAGGNTFSPLHF	TGTGCCAGCAGCGCAGGGGGCAATACTTTCTCACCCCTCCACTTT
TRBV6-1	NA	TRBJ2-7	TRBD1	CASSEVRDRAHEQYF	TGTGCCAGCAGTGAAGTCCGGGACAGGGCCCACGAGCAGTACTTC
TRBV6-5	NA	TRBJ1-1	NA	CASSYGGGTEAFF	TGTGCCAGCAGTTACGGGGGAGGTACTGAAGCTTTCTTT
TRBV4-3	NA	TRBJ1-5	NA	CASSQDLGTRQPFSNQPQHF	TGCGCCAGCAGCCAAGATCTTGGGACACGCCAACCCTTTAGCAATCAGCCCCAGCATTTT
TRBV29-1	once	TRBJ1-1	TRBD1	CSGWDRNTEAFF	TGCAGCGGATGGGACAGGAACACTGAAGCTTTCTTT
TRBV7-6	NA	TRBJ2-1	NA	CASSLALTRGNEQFF	TGTGCCAGCAGCTTAGCCCTAACTAGGGGGAATGAGCAGTTCTTC
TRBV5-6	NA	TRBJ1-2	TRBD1	CASSLRGREHQRQGVNTF	TGTGCCAGCAGCTTGCGAGGGAGAGAGCACCAACGTCAGGGGGTGAACACCTTC
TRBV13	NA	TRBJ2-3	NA	CASSFVFDTQYF	TGTGCCAGCAGCTTCGTTTTCGATACGCAGTATTTT